This T cell receptor (beta chain) stems from a study of cytomegalovirus exposure and HLA in healthy donors. Study-wide findings and caveats: The listing of approximately 160 TCR beta chains classed them as cytomegalovirus-associated.

PCR employed 60 Vbeta and 13 Jbeta primers. Profiling relied on immunoSEQ multiplex PCR, and the TCRdb table lists in-frame clones only, not all of them. The sample shows around 140,000 clones, roughly four fifths of them seen only once. As concerns this clone: The antigen is unknown.

Sequencing was performed on PBMCs. The TCR was taken from a man between 18 and 29 years old in good health and CMV-seropositive.

The CDR3 region has the DNA TGTGCCAGCAGCCTCGGACAGGGGGGCACCACTAACTATGGCTACACCTTC. Residues: CASSLGQGGTTNYGYTF. The V and J genes are TRBV5-4 and TRBJ1-2, with 10 bases fitting TRBD1. Per germline, CDR1 SGHNT and CDR2 YYREEE (reference sequence). The CDR3 length is 17 residues. V shed 4 bases, J shed 0 bases, and the junction held 9 bases outside the gene matches.